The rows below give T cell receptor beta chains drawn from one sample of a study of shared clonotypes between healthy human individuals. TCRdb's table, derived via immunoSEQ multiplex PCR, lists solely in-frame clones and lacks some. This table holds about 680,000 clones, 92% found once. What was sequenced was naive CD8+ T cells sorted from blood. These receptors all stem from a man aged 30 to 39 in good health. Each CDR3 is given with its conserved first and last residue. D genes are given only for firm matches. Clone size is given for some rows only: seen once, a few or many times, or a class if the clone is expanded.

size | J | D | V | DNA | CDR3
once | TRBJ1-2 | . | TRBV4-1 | TGCGCCAGCTCTCCCCAGACAGGAATCTATGGCTACACCTTC | CASSPQTGIYGYTF
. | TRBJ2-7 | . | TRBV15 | TGTGCCACCAGCAGAGATTGGACAGCTTACGAGCAGTACTTC | CATSRDWTAYEQYF
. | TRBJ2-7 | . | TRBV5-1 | TGCGCCAGCACCCGGGGACCCGGGCGCGAGCAGTACTTC | CASTRGPGREQYF
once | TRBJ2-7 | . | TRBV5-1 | TGCGCCAGTACGTGGGATGGTTCTTCTTCTGAGCAGTACTTC | CASTWDGSSSEQYF
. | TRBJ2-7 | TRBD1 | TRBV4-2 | TGTGCCAGCAGCCAACGGACAGGCTTAGCCTACGAGCAGTACTTC | CASSQRTGLAYEQYF
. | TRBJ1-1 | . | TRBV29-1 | TGCAGCGTCAGGACTAGGAGCACTGAAGCTTTCTTT | CSVRTRSTEAFF
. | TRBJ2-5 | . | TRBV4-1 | TGCGCCAGCAGCCAGGTTCGGGACACCCAAGAGACCCAGTACTTC | CASSQVRDTQETQYF
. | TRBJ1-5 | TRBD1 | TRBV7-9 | TGTGCCAGCAGCTCAACTCGGGACAGGGAGAGCAATCAGCCCCAGCATTTT | CASSSTRDRESNQPQHF
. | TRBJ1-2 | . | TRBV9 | TGTGCCAGCAGCCCCGCACGTTCCACCTTC | CASSPARSTF
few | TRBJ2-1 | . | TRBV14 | TGTGCCAGCAGCCAGGGGCAGGGGTGGAATGAGCAGTTCTTC | CASSQGQGWNEQFF
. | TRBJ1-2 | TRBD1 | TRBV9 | TGTGCCAGCAGCGTCAGGGGAGACAGGGGAGGCGGCTACACCTTC | CASSVRGDRGGGYTF
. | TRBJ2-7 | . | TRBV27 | TGTGCCAGCAGTTTTGGGGGACCTACCTACGAGCAGTACTTC | CASSFGGPTYEQYF
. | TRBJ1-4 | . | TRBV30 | TGTGCCAGCACCGGGAGCCTAGAAAAACTGTTTTTT | CASTGSLEKLFF
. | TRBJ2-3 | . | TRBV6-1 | TGTGCCAGCAGTGAAGCGTACGGGGCCCCTAGCACAGATACGCAGTATTTT | CASSEAYGAPSTDTQYF
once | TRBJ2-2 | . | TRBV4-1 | TGCGCCAGCAGCCAAGTCCCGGTCACCGGGGAGCTGTTTTTT | CASSQVPVTGELFF
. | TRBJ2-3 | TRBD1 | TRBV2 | TGTGCCGCGAGGGACAGGGGCCGGACAGATACGCAGTATTTT | CAARDRGRTDTQYF
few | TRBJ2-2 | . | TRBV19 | TGTGCTAGCGCTGCCGGGGAGCTGTTTTTT | CASAAGELFF
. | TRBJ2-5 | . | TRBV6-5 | TGTGCCAGCAGCCTGCCGGGACAAACAGAGACCCAGTACTTC | CASSLPGQTETQYF
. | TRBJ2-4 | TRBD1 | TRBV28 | TGTGCCAGCAGTCCGCGGGACAGGGCTTCCAAAAACATTCAGTACTTC | CASSPRDRASKNIQYF
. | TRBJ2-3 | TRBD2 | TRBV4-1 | TGCGCCAGCAGACCGCTCGGACTAGCGCACCGCACAGATACGCAGTATTTT | CASRPLGLAHRTDTQYF
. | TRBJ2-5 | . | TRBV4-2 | TGTGCCAGCAGCCAAGAAACGTCTTATCGGGAGACCCAGTACTTC | CASSQETSYRETQYF
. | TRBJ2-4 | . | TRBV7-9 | TGTGCCAGCAGCACCACCGGGCTGAAAAACATTCAGTACTTC | CASSTTGLKNIQYF